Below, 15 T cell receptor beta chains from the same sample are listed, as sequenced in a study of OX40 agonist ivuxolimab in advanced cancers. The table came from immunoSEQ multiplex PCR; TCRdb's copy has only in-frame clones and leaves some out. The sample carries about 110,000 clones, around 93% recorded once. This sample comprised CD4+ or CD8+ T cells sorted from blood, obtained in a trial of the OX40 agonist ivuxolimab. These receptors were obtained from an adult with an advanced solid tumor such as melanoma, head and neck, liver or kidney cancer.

In DNA form, the CDR3 reads TGCGCCAGCAGTGTACCGGGACTACCACGCACAGATACGCAGTATTTT. Its protein is CASSVPGLPRTDTQYF. The V and J genes are TRBV10-2 and TRBJ2-3; 7 positions match TRBD2. The CDR3 has 16 amino acids. The V gene's germline CDR1 is WSHSY and CDR2 SAAADI. Trimming took 4 bases from V and 1 from J; bases not matched to a gene: 8.

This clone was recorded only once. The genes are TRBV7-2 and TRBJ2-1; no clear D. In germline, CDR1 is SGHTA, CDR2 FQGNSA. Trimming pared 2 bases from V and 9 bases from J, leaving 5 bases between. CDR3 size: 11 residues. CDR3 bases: TGTGCCAGCAGCTTAAATTCTGAGCAGTTCTTC. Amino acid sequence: CASSLNSEQFF.

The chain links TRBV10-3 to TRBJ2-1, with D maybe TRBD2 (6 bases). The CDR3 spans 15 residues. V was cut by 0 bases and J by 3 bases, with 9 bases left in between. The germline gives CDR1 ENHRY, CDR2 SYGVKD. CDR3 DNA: TGTGCCATCAGTGAGTCACTAGCACACTACAATGAGCAGTTCTTC. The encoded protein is CAISESLAHYNEQFF.

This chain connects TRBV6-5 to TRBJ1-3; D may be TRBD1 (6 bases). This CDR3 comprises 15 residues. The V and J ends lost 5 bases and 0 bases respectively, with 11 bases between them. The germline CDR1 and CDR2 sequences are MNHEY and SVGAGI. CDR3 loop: CASSTRGGSGNTIYF. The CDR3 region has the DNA TGTGCCAGCAGTACAAGGGGGGGCTCTGGAAACACCATATATTTT.

In nucleotides, the CDR3 is TGTGCCAGCAGGTGGGACAGGGGTGTCGATGAGCAGTTCTTC. Its protein product is CASRWDRGVDEQFF. The genes are TRBV2 and TRBJ2-1, with 10 bases aligning to TRBD1. There are 14 residues in the CDR3. V was pared by 6 bases and J by 8 bases, with 7 bases of the junction left unmatched. Germline assignment: CDR1 SNHLY and CDR2 FYNNEI.

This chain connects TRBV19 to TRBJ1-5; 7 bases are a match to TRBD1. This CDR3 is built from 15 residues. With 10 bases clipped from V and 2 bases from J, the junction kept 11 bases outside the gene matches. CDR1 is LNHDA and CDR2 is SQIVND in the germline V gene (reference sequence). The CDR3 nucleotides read TGTGCCACCCGGGACAGCCTTTTGGGCAATCAGCCCCAGCATTTT. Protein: CATRDSLLGNQPQHF.

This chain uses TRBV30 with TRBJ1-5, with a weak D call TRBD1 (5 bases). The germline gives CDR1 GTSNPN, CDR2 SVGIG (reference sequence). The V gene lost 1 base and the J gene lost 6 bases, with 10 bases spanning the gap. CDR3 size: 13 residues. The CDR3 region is CAWSAGMGQPQHF. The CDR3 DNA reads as TGTGCCTGGAGTGCAGGGATGGGTCAGCCCCAGCATTTT.

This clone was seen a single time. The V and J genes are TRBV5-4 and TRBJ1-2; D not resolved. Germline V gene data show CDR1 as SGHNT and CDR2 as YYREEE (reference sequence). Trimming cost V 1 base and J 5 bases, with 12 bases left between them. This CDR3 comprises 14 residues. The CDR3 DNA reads TGTGCCAGCAGCTTGCGGGTAGTAGGGTATGGCTACACCTTC. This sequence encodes CASSLRVVGYGYTF.

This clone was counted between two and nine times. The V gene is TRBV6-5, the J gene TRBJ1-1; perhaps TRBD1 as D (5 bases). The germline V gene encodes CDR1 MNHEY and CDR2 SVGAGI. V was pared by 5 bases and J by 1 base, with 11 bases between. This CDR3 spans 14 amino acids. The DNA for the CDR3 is TGTGCCAGCAGTAAGGGACTTCCGAACACTGAAGCTTTCTTT. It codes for CASSKGLPNTEAFF.

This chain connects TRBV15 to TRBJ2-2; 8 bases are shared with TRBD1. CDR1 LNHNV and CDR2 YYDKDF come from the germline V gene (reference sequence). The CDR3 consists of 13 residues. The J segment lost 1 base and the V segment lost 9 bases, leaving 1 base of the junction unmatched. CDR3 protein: CATGQVNTGELFF. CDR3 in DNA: TGTGCCACGGGACAGGTGAACACCGGGGAGCTGTTTTTT.

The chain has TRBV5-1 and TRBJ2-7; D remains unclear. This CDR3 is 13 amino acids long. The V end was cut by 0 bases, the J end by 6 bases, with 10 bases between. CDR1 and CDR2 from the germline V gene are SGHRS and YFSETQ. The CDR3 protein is CASSLDSPSEQYF. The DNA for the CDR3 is TGCGCCAGCAGCTTGGACAGCCCCTCCGAGCAGTACTTC.

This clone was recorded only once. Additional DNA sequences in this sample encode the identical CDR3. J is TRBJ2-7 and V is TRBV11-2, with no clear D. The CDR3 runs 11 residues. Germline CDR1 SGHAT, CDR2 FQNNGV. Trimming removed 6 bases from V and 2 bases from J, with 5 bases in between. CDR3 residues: CASSPAYEQYF. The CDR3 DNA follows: TGTGCCAGCAGTCCAGCCTACGAGCAGTACTTC.

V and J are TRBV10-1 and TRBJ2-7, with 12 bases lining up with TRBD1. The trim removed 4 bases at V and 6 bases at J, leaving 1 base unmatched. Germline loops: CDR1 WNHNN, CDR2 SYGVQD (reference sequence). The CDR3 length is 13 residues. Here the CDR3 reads CASSVGQGAEQYF. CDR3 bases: TGCGCCAGCAGTGTGGGACAGGGGGCCGAGCAGTACTTC.

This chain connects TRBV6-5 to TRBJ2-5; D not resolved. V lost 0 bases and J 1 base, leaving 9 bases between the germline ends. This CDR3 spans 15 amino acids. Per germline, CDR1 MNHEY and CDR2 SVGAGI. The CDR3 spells CASSYSKRSQETQYF. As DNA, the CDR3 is TGTGCCAGCAGTTACTCGAAACGGTCCCAAGAGACCCAGTACTTC.

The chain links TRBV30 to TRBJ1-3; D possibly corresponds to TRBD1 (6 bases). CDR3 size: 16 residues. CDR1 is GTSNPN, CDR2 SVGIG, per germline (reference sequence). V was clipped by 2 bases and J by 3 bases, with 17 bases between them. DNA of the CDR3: TGTGCCTGGAGTCCCGCCACAGGGAACCGTGGAAACACCATATATTTT. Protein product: CAWSPATGNRGNTIYF.